This T cell receptor (beta chain) stems from a study of a mutant IDH1 vaccine in newly diagnosed glioma. Study as a whole: First vaccine doses came 4-6 weeks after radiotherapy alone, or with temozolomide cycles. Previous treatment comprised radiotherapy, temozolomide, or both, mostly both. Visit V12 was at week 35; visit V13 was at week 47.

This sample's time point: week 35, safety follow-up. It was 300 ug of mutant IDH1 20-mer peptide that made up each vaccine dose, given with topical imiquimod. Across weeks 1, 3, 5, 7, 11, 15, 19 and 23, patients received a vaccination each time, eight in all. As regards this clone: Its target is unknown.

Some clones are missing from TCRdb's copy, which holds only in-frame ones; the method was immunoSEQ multiplex PCR. Of about 48,000 clones in the sample, more than 65% are singletons; the top ten hold around 6.7%. CDR3 length equals 13 residues. The germline V gene has CDR1 MNHNS and CDR2 SASEGT. V gave up 10 bases and J gave up 1 base, with 13 bases separating them. The material sequenced was PBMCs, taken from a glioma patient whose treatment included an IDH1 peptide vaccine. This TCR was recovered from a man between 35 and 55 years old with glioma. This chain links TRBV6-1 with TRBJ1-1; D is uncertain. CDR3 nucleotide sequence: TGTGCCACCCGCACCACAGAGAACACTGAAGCTTTCTTT. Translated: CATRTTENTEAFF.